This is a list of T cell receptor beta chains from one sample in a study of human T cells and chemical hapten exposure. TCRdb itself ran the RACE reads through MiXCR, one entry per CDR3 protein. Of 60,000 to 75,000 distinct CDR3 sequences listed, approximately 7% are singletons. Sequenced here: whole blood, sampled in connection with sensitization to the hapten diphenylcyclopropenone (DPC). These receptors came from a woman younger than 45 with alopecia areata. Some clones in this sample may be carry-over from other donors' samples. The CDR3 runs from the conserved cysteine through the conserved F or W.

cdr3_aa: CASSQTGFTYEQYF
j_call: TRBJ2-7
v_call: TRBV5-1

cdr3_aa: CASSPSGWPGNQPQHF
j_call: TRBJ1-5
v_call: TRBV18

cdr3_aa: CAISRRQGAYEQYF
j_call: TRBJ2-7
v_call: TRBV10-3

cdr3_aa: CASSLGDSRGF
j_call: TRBJ2-3
v_call: TRBV5-1

cdr3_aa: CSSRTGGPELFF
j_call: TRBJ2-1
v_call: TRBV29-1

cdr3_aa: CASAILGKAQPQHF
j_call: TRBJ1-5
v_call: TRBV12-3/TRBV12-4

cdr3_aa: CASSYFTSAAFNEQFF
j_call: TRBJ2-1
v_call: TRBV6-6

cdr3_aa: CASSLNWQAEAFF
j_call: TRBJ1-1
v_call: TRBV5-4

cdr3_aa: CVSSLAGTLYGYTF
j_call: TRBJ1-2
v_call: TRBV5-1

cdr3_aa: CASSSYGQGPYGYTF
j_call: TRBJ1-2
v_call: TRBV5-6

cdr3_aa: CASSEGGTSTDTQYF
j_call: TRBJ2-3
v_call: TRBV25-1

cdr3_aa: CSVTRRAQRPNQPQHF
j_call: TRBJ1-5
v_call: TRBV29-1

cdr3_aa: CASSGSGVGTDTQYF
j_call: TRBJ2-3
v_call: TRBV2

cdr3_aa: CASRLAGGTYEQYF
j_call: TRBJ2-7
v_call: TRBV5-1

cdr3_aa: CASSSSGTSWTGELFF
j_call: TRBJ2-2
v_call: TRBV12-3/TRBV12-4

cdr3_aa: CASSYGGRGGANVLTF
j_call: TRBJ2-6
v_call: TRBV5-1

cdr3_aa: CASSIGLAGGRNTGELFF
j_call: TRBJ2-2
v_call: TRBV6-1

cdr3_aa: CASSISEANTEAFF
j_call: TRBJ1-1
v_call: TRBV5-4

cdr3_aa: CASSLGVQGGRNQPQHF
j_call: TRBJ1-5
v_call: TRBV7-9

cdr3_aa: CASSRNTEAFF
j_call: TRBJ1-1
v_call: TRBV6-5

cdr3_aa: CASSQYRQGTFSGNTIYF
j_call: TRBJ1-3
v_call: TRBV4-1

cdr3_aa: CASSFSAQGRTEAFF
j_call: TRBJ1-1
v_call: TRBV6-1

cdr3_aa: CASSYSSLGPSTDTQYF
j_call: TRBJ2-3
v_call: TRBV6-5

cdr3_aa: CASSYSMSGHPANYGYTF
j_call: TRBJ1-2
v_call: TRBV6-5

cdr3_aa: CAISGTGTGYTF
j_call: TRBJ1-2
v_call: TRBV10-3

cdr3_aa: CASSQDVAGGLDTQYF
j_call: TRBJ2-3
v_call: TRBV3-1

cdr3_aa: CASSLWEGNQPQHF
j_call: TRBJ1-5
v_call: TRBV12-3/TRBV12-4

cdr3_aa: CASSRRYEQYF
j_call: TRBJ2-7
v_call: TRBV28

cdr3_aa: CSAGRTGETEAFF
j_call: TRBJ1-1
v_call: TRBV20-1

cdr3_aa: CSALRQPEAFF
j_call: TRBJ1-1
v_call: TRBV29-1

cdr3_aa: CASSGTGNPPGGDTQYF
j_call: TRBJ2-3
v_call: TRBV9

cdr3_aa: CASSPLFSGRETQYF
j_call: TRBJ2-5
v_call: TRBV12-3/TRBV12-4

cdr3_aa: CASSLRLGEETQYF
j_call: TRBJ2-5
v_call: TRBV7-2

cdr3_aa: CASSPSAGSYSNQPQHF
j_call: TRBJ1-5
v_call: TRBV18

cdr3_aa: CASSIGQDTEAFF
j_call: TRBJ1-1
v_call: TRBV18

cdr3_aa: CALEGPSGNTQYF
j_call: TRBJ2-3
v_call: TRBV30

cdr3_aa: CASTRSWGQGETQYF
j_call: TRBJ2-5
v_call: TRBV12-3/TRBV12-4

cdr3_aa: CSARSGRGIMNTEAFF
j_call: TRBJ1-1
v_call: TRBV20-1

cdr3_aa: CASSLVQEGTEAFF
j_call: TRBJ1-1
v_call: TRBV5-1

cdr3_aa: CAWSVGGTTYNEQFF
j_call: TRBJ2-1
v_call: TRBV30

cdr3_aa: CASSSHEETEAFF
j_call: TRBJ1-1
v_call: TRBV11-2

cdr3_aa: CASSLPPQDYQPQHF
j_call: TRBJ1-5
v_call: TRBV12-3/TRBV12-4

cdr3_aa: CSARENLGRTNSPLHF
j_call: TRBJ1-6
v_call: TRBV20-1